This entry is about one T cell receptor (beta chain). What it recognizes is unknown. Sequencing was performed with immunoSEQ multiplex PCR; in TCRdb, only in-frame clones are kept and a portion is missing. In the table there are about 1 million clones, more than 65% of which are singletons. These data originate in a study of shared clonotypes between healthy human individuals. Background on the study: CD4 naive cells filled three plates per donor, CD4 memory three, CD8 naive two and CD8 memory one.

Germline-derived CDR1 and CDR2 are SGHRS and YFSETQ. Unmatched junction bases numbered 8, after V lost 2 bases and J lost 1 base. The length of the CDR3 is 16 residues. Study findings and constraints: All-four-donor shared clonotypes had higher generation probabilities than non-shared clonotypes did. Larger richness was generally estimated for naive than memory subsets.

The chain recombines TRBV5-1 with TRBJ1-1, with TRBD1 identical over 7 bases. The sequencing input was memory CD4+ T cells sorted from blood. Subset reported: CD45RA-negative fraction. The receptor comes from a man aged 18 to 30 in good health. For the CDR3, the DNA is TGCGCCAGCAGCTTCGGCGATCACAGGGGGAACACTGAAGCTTTCTTT. Translated, it gives CASSFGDHRGNTEAFF. Combining the CDR3 with reference TRBV5-1 and TRBJ1-1 gives the whole variable domain KAGVTQTPRYLIKTRGQQVTLSCSPISGHRSVSWYQQTPGQGLQFLFEYFSETQRNKGNFPGRFSGRQFSNSRSEMNVSTLELGDSALYLCASSFGDHRGNTEAFFGQGTRLTVV.